This paragraph reports one T cell receptor (beta chain). Its antigen is still unknown. Per-nucleotide qualities are absent, and no much larger clonotype sits a single base away. CDR1 and CDR2 (MDHEN, SYDVKM) derive from the germline V gene. Inclusive of the bounding cysteine and phenylalanine, the CDR3 is 15 residues long. Only the CDR3 region is kept as DNA, spanning 45 bases read in frame from base 1. V loses 5 bases, J loses 6 bases, and the germline ends lie 17 bases apart. The entry originates in a study of cytomegalovirus exposure and HLA in healthy donors (dated by TCRdb to about 2017). Turning to the overall study: In an earlier analysis of some 550 of the donors, around 300 Gb of sequence data and approximately 100 million unique TCR beta sequences from 180 million or so T cells were reported. Typing coverage differed by locus: A, B, C, DRB1 and DQB1 were typed in roughly 629-630 donors, DQA1 in 522, DPA1 in 600 to 610, and DPB1 in 450 to 480. To study patterns of TCR occurrence, a later analysis re-analyzed previously published TCR beta repertoires from under 750 donors and added high-resolution HLA genotyping. Of the roughly 400 genotyped donors, approximately 82% fell in the genetic ancestry cluster associated with self-reported Caucasian donors. A handful of DR-DQ haplotypes were handled as single units for association and clustering because linkage in the cohort was strong. In a later genetic analysis, genome-wide SNP genotypes for about 55% of the roughly 670 donors were used, and that subset was treated as a discovery cohort. Donor age, sex, ethnicity and CMV serostatus were compiled alongside the repertoire data. The aim of the study was to test whether cataloging public T cell receptors could identify signatures of past pathogen exposure. HLA typing covered class I and class II loci at four-digit resolution. All discovery cohort repertoires had been generated on a single sequencing platform. To predict cytomegalovirus infection status, the study combined high-throughput TCR immunosequencing, statistical association of individual TCRs with disease status, and machine learning. Rather than using new phenotypic data, the later analysis identified candidate immune exposures from TCR beta sequences and from how often those sequences occurred across donors. To decide whether each TCR beta V gene segment behaved as functional or pseudogenic, an earlier analysis of some 570 of the donors relied on high-throughput TCR beta sequencing. An early release that covered 640 HLA-typed donors contained 300 to 350 gigabases of sequencing data and 65 million to 100 million unique TCR sequences. On average, approximately 250,000 unique TCR beta nucleotide sequences were sequenced per donor among 350 to 400 genotyped donors of the cohort, with roughly 19% of those sequences being non-productive. A separate validation cohort of approximately 130 different subjects was used in addition to the roughly 700-subject first cohort. Using immunosequencing, the study profiled T cell repertoires from fewer than 700 subjects and related those repertoires to cytomegalovirus serostatus. Broad study findings and their caveats: For the cohort, immune exposure information was limited to CMV serostatus. Because HLA typing was unavailable for some donors at each locus, only the typed subset was used in association tests. A later analysis associated 15,000 or so TCR beta sequences with specific HLA alleles at a false discovery rate of 0.05. A further reported finding was that TCR beta sequences accurately predicted the HLA-A and HLA-B alleles for most subjects in the first cohort. This cohort had only TCR beta chains sequenced, and the lack of alpha or paired-chain data limited which features could be detected. In an earlier analysis of approximately 590 of the donors, most TCR beta V segments appeared in productive rearrangements about 87% or about 30% of the time, broadly matching IMGT annotations. The classifier was reported to diagnose cytomegalovirus status with high specificity and sensitivity in both the original cohort and the validation cohort. Because counts were too low, roughly 17 rarely observed V segments, including chromosome 9 orphons, were left out of the earlier analysis of 587 of the donors. In a later analysis, TCR association rates were found to vary across HLA loci, with the most associated TCRs seen for DRB1 alleles and the fewest for HLA-C alleles. Sequencing depth was assumed to be roughly uniform across donors in the presence/absence analyses, though that assumption may not hold. According to the authors, the approach could potentially be generalized to other disease states and immunological phenotypes. Correlated functional status among segregating V segments might be attributable to linkage disequilibrium, but an unknown experimental factor could not be ruled out. According to a later analysis, most CMV-associated TCR beta chains appeared to be HLA-restricted, and the HLA associations seemed to be driven largely by CMV exposure. In a later analysis, HLA-associated TCR beta chains showed more clonal expansion and lower generation probabilities than non-associated chains that were equally common. A later genetic analysis associated a missense DCLRE1C variant with V-gene and J-gene trimming of TCR beta chains, and an independent cohort replicated the association. A few of the identified cytomegalovirus-associated TCR beta chains were confirmed in vitro to be specific for cytomegalovirus antigens. Most TCR sequences were observed very rarely across donors, whereas some public TCRs were present in many individuals. The 87-base-pair reads could not distinguish some IMGT-functional V segments, including TRBV6-2 and TRBV6-3, so those segments were excluded. A cluster of highly shared sequence variants was judged likely to be a technical artifact of the sequencing pipeline. Several of the top co-occurrence clusters appeared to be linked to parvovirus B19, influenza, CMV and Epstein-Barr virus, according to a later analysis. In a later genetic analysis, fewer N-insertions in productive TCRs were reported among donors in an Asian-associated ancestry cluster than the roughly 640-donor mean. Assigning TCR associations to individual alleles was difficult when HLA alleles, especially DR and DQ, strongly co-occurred. The study gave a list of 150 to 200 TCR beta chains associated with cytomegalovirus.

The cohort comprised around 690 healthy bone marrow donors. At the time of sampling, all cohort members were nominally healthy, though unrecorded immune exposures were likely present. The donor was CMV seronegative and was included in the group of a few hundred seronegative cohort members. A peripheral blood sample was provided by each donor, and peripheral blood mononuclear cells were used for TCR beta sequencing. The Qiagen DNeasy Blood Extraction Kit was used to extract genomic DNA from the blood cell samples. Library preparation used the immunoSEQ multiplex PCR assay. For the multiplex PCR, a mixture combining 60 forward primers for TCR Vbeta segments and 13 reverse primers for TCR Jbeta segments was used. The CDR3 region of rearranged TCR beta genes was amplified from genomic DNA with a multiplex PCR assay. On the Illumina HiSeq System, the amplified TCR beta libraries were sequenced as 87-base-pair reads. The study's own analysis went as follows. A later analysis tallied roughly 78 million unique TCR beta chains across the 640 or so repertoires, and approximately 9.9 million of those chains were shared by two or more donors. Raw reads were error-corrected and collapsed into unique sequences with a nearest-neighbor algorithm that merged closely related sequences to remove PCR and sequencing errors. V, D and J gene segments were assigned by aligning CDR3 sequences to IMGT reference sequences. For a sequence to be retained, at least a six-nucleotide match to both a V gene segment and a J gene segment was required. A rearrangement counted as productive if the CDR3 had no stop codons and remained in frame with V and J, and every other rearrangement counted as non-productive. Following IMGT convention, CDR3 was defined as the stretch from the second conserved V-encoded cysteine up to the conserved J-encoded phenylalanine. Sequences without an unambiguous match to a single V gene segment were excluded from the earlier analysis of almost 600 of the donors. An earlier analysis of a few hundred of the donors classified V segments as functional when productive rearrangements were above 56.7% and as segregating when the standard deviation between donors was above 5%. A statistical classification framework was built for diagnosing cytomegalovirus status from the catalog of TCR beta chain sequences. A later analysis assigned V and J genes by comparing TCR nucleotide sequences with IMGT/GENE-DB human TR gene sequences. A later analysis assigned CDR3 sequences and most-parsimonious VDJ recombination scenarios with the TCRdist pipeline. In a later analysis, each TCR beta chain was defined by its CDR3 amino acid sequence together with its V-gene family, and reads lacking a unique V-gene family were excluded. To address suspected cross-contamination and a sequencing artifact, a later analysis removed 450 to 700 highly shared, low-generation-probability nucleotide sequences. A later analysis calculated a clonal expansion index for each public chain from normalized within-repertoire ranks of inferred template counts. In a later analysis, generation probabilities were computed with a VDJ recombination model fitted to out-of-frame rearrangements, and the resulting probabilities were checked against IGoR. In a later analysis, hypergeometric tests were used to score TCR-TCR, TCR-HLA and TCR-CMV co-occurrence, with a repertoire-size bias correction applied to TCR pairs. In a later analysis, false discovery rates were estimated by permuting HLA or CMV assignments 20 times. A later analysis grouped co-occurring TCRs with DBSCAN, adding TCRdist sequence similarity when clustering within HLA-allele-positive subsets. For co-occurrence clustering, repertoires with fewer than 30,000 or more than 120,000 public chains were excluded, along with several repertoires with anomalous nucleotide sharing. The source is immuneACCESS, and TCRdb retained only in-frame sequences with V and J called. Part of the clones is not carried over; for the studies checked, unresolved V genes explain less than half of this, and the remainder is unexplained. The V and J calls and clone size come from that table; D and trimming were worked out from the DNA. The sample yields 160,000 or so clones; roughly 79% were counted once. Around 13% of the sample is taken by the ten largest.

Input material: PBMCs. In this chain, TRBV28 is recombined with TRBJ2-1; a weak D assignment points to TRBD1 (6 bases agree). This clonotype originated in a woman in her 50s in good health and CMV-seronegative. The DNA sequence is given as TGTGCCAGCAGTCCAGTACAGGGAATAGGCAATGAGCAGTTCTTC. Translated, it reads CASSPVQGIGNEQFF.